Sequencing of this T cell receptor (beta chain) was carried out in a study of T cell responses to AZD1222 COVID-19 vaccine. Study findings and constraints: Repertoires were sampled only after the peak T cell response.

Generated by immunoSEQ multiplex PCR, the TCRdb table keeps only in-frame clones and is missing some. The sample comprises just over 150,000 clones, 80% to 90% of which are singletons, and about a tenth rests with the top ten. The CDR3 spans 15 residues. The V gene end was trimmed by 4 bases and the J gene end by 7 bases; junction bases not matched to a gene: 4. Germline loops: CDR1 SGHDT, CDR2 YYEEEE. As regards this clone: Its antigen is unidentified.

Specimen: peripheral blood, collected 28 days after the second AZD1222 dose. The source is an adult who received the AZD1222 COVID-19 vaccine. The J gene is TRBJ2-3, the V gene TRBV5-6, with 15 bases lining up with TRBD2. The CDR3 loop is CASSPGLAGGNTQYF. CDR3 bases: TGTGCCAGCAGCCCGGGACTAGCGGGAGGAAATACGCAGTATTTT.